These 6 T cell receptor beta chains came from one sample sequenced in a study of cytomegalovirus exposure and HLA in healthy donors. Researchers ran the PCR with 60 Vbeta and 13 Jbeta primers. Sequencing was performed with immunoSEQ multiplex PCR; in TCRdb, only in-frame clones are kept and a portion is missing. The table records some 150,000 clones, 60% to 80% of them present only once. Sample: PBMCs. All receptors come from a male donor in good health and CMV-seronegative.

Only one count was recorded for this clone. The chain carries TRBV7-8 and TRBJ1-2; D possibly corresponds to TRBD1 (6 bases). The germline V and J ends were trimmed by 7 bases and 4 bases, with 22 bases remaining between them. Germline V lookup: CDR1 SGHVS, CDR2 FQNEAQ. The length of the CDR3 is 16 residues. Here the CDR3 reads CASTREAGATGYGYTF. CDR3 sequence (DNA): TGTGCCAGCACCAGGGAGGCGGGGGCCACGGGCTATGGCTACACCTTC.

The CDR3 loop is CASSVGTAGLYGYTF. The CDR3 DNA reads TGTGCCAGCAGCGTGGGGACAGCCGGCCTCTATGGCTACACCTTC. This chain connects TRBV6-5 to TRBJ1-2; 7 bases align to TRBD1. The CDR3 spans 15 residues. V was clipped by 6 bases and J by 4 bases; unmatched bases: 11. Germline V CDR1 and CDR2: MNHEY, SVGAGI.

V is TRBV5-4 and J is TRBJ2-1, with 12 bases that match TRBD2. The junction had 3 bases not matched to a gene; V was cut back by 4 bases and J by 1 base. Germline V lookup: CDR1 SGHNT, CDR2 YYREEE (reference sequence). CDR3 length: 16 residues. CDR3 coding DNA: TGTGCCAGCAGCCATGGGACTAGCGGGTCCTACAATGAGCAGTTCTTC. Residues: CASSHGTSGSYNEQFF. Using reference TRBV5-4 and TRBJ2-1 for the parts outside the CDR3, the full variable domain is ETGVTQSPTHLIKTRGQQVTLRCSSQSGHNTVSWYQQALGQGPQFIFQYYREEENGRGNFPPRFSGLQFPNYSSELNVNALELDDSALYLCASSHGTSGSYNEQFFGPGTRLTVL.

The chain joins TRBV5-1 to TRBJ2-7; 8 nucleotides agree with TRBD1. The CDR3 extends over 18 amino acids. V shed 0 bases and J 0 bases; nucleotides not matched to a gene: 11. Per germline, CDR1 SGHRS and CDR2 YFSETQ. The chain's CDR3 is CASSLGQRPGQASYEQYF. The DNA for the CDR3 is TGCGCCAGCAGCTTGGGACAGCGACCGGGACAGGCCTCCTACGAGCAGTACTTC.

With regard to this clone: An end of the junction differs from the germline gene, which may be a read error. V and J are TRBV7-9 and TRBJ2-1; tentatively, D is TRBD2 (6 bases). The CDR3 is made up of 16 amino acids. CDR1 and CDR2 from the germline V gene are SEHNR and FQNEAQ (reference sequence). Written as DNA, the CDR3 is TGTTCCAGCAGCCCGCGGGTGGGGGGCTCCTACAATGAGCAGTTCTTC. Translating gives CSSSPRVGGSYNEQFF.

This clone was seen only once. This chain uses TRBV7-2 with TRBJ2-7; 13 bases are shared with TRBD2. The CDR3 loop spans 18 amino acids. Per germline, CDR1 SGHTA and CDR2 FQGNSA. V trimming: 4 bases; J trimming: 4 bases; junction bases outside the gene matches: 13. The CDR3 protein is CASSSTTSGRASVYEQYF. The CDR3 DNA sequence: TGTGCCAGCAGCTCCACTACTAGCGGGAGGGCCTCGGTGTACGAGCAGTACTTC.